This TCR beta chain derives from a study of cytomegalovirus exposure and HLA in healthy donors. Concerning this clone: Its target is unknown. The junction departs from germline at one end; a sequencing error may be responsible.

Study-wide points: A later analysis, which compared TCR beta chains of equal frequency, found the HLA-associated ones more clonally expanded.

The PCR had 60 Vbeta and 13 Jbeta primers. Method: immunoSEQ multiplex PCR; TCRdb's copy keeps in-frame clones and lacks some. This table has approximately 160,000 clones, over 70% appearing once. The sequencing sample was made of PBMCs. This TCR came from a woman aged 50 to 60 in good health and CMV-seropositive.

The CDR3 region is CSSSPLTGGAFQFF. The CDR3 DNA reads as TGTTCCAGCAGCCCGTTGACAGGGGGCGCGTTTCAGTTCTTC. This chain links TRBV7-9 with TRBJ2-1; 10 bases are a match to TRBD1. Germline CDR1 and CDR2: SEHNR and FQNEAQ (reference sequence). The CDR3 spans 14 residues.